A selection of T cell receptor beta chains follows, all from one sample in a study of blood T cell repertoires in COVID-19. Assay used: immunoSEQ multiplex PCR; TCRdb lists only in-frame clones, some missing. The sample consists of about 180,000 clones, approximately 80% of them appearing once. Input material: peripheral blood. These receptors came from a woman between 40 and 55 years old with COVID-19, enrolled during active disease. Each CDR3 is given with its conserved first and last residue. The D gene is left open where the match is weak. Rows may omit the clone size; those that give it use once, few, many or a size class.

size	D	J	V	CDR3	DNA
medium-sized	TRBD2	TRBJ2-7	TRBV7-3	CASSQGTSGSPYEQYF	TGTGCCAGCAGCCAAGGGACTAGCGGGAGCCCCTACGAGCAGTACTTC
.	.	TRBJ1-2	TRBV5-4	CASSFEGGYGYTF	TGTGCCAGCAGCTTTGAAGGGGGCTATGGCTACACCTTC
once	.	TRBJ2-7	TRBV7-9	CASSLARSVSQYEQYF	TGTGCCAGCAGCTTAGCGCGAAGCGTTTCCCAATACGAGCAGTACTTC
.	TRBD1	TRBJ1-3	TRBV12-5	CASGPGTGRNTIYF	TGTGCTAGTGGACCCGGGACAGGGAGGAACACCATATATTTT
once	.	TRBJ2-1	TRBV5-1	CASSPGSYEQFF	TGCGCCAGCAGCCCGGGTTCCTATGAGCAGTTCTTC
.	.	TRBJ2-1	TRBV5-1	CASSLRGYNEQFF	TGCGCCAGCAGCTTGAGGGGGTACAATGAGCAGTTCTTC
.	.	TRBJ1-5	TRBV6-6	CASSYTGQPQHF	TGTGCCAGCAGTTACACGGGTCAGCCCCAGCATTTT
few	.	TRBJ2-7	TRBV21-1	CASSHRGYEQYF	TGTGCCAGCAGCCACAGGGGGTACGAGCAGTACTTC
.	.	TRBJ1-1	TRBV18	CASSPNGEGLAEVFF	TGTGCCAGCTCACCAAATGGGGAGGGCCTCGCGGAGGTTTTCTTT
.	TRBD2	TRBJ2-3	TRBV6-1	CASSDGSGGSFGDTQYF	TGTGCCAGCAGTGACGGGTCGGGGGGGTCGTTCGGAGATACGCAGTATTTT
few	TRBD1	TRBJ1-5	TRBV7-9	CASSWGQGYQPQHF	TGTGCCAGCAGTTGGGGACAGGGTTATCAGCCCCAGCATTTT
.	.	TRBJ2-7	TRBV5-6	CASSLSGSLSYEQYF	TGTGCCAGCAGCTTGAGCGGGTCCCTCTCCTACGAGCAGTACTTC
once	TRBD1	TRBJ1-1	TRBV5-1	CASSFRTGAAEAFF	TGCGCCAGCAGCTTCAGGACAGGGGCCGCTGAAGCTTTCTTT
few	TRBD1	TRBJ2-7	TRBV15	CATSKTGTGPNEQYF	TGTGCCACCAGCAAAACCGGGACAGGGCCCAACGAGCAGTACTTC
once	TRBD1	TRBJ2-7	TRBV27	CASSRLVDRDPYEQYF	TGTGCCAGCAGTCGGCTGGTAGACAGGGATCCCTACGAGCAGTACTTC
.	.	TRBJ1-1	TRBV29-1	CSVERVTEAFF	TGCAGCGTTGAGAGGGTTACTGAAGCTTTCTTT
.	.	TRBJ1-1	TRBV19	CASKAGLNTEAFF	TGTGCCAGTAAGGCAGGGCTGAACACTGAAGCTTTCTTT
.	TRBD1	TRBJ1-6	TRBV6-6	CASRTPRDSYNSPLHF	TGTGCCAGCAGGACGCCCCGGGACAGTTATAATTCACCCCTCCACTTT
.	.	TRBJ2-6	TRBV9	CASGRSGANVLTF	TGTGCCAGCGGGCGCTCTGGGGCCAACGTCCTGACTTTC
.	TRBD2	TRBJ2-7	TRBV5-1	CASSLQTLAGGKSSYEQYF	TGCGCCAGCAGCTTGCAGACACTAGCGGGAGGAAAGAGCTCCTACGAGCAGTACTTC
.	TRBD1	TRBJ1-4	TRBV5-1	CASSLALGQGGEKLFF	TGCGCCAGCAGCTTGGCCTTGGGACAGGGGGGTGAAAAACTGTTTTTT
many	.	TRBJ2-7	TRBV5-1	CASSSTGHSAYEQYF	TGCGCCAGCAGCTCCACGGGACACAGCGCCTACGAGCAGTACTTC
.	TRBD2	TRBJ2-7	TRBV6-5	CASSPRLAGVDEQYF	TGTGCCAGCAGTCCCCGACTAGCGGGAGTGGACGAGCAGTACTTC
once	TRBD2	TRBJ2-5	TRBV5-6	CASSFDGLVSIQETQYF	TGTGCCAGCAGCTTCGACGGACTAGTCTCCATCCAAGAGACCCAGTACTTC
.	.	TRBJ2-1	TRBV6-1	CASSEGAVYNEQFF	TGTGCCAGCAGTGAAGGGGCAGTATACAATGAGCAGTTCTTC
.	.	TRBJ2-1	TRBV7-9	CASSLYGDEQFF	TGTGCCAGCAGCTTATACGGGGATGAGCAGTTCTTC
.	.	TRBJ2-3	TRBV5-4	CASSLVPGTDTQYF	TGTGCCAGCAGCTTGGTACCGGGCACAGATACGCAGTATTTT
.	.	TRBJ1-5	TRBV5-1	CASSLSAGMNNQPQHF	TGCGCCAGCAGCTTGTCTGCAGGGATGAACAATCAGCCCCAGCATTTT
.	.	TRBJ2-7	TRBV12-3/TRBV12-4	CASSSLSYEQYF	TGTGCCAGCAGCTCACTATCCTACGAGCAGTACTTC
few	TRBD1	TRBJ2-3	TRBV5-1	CASSPGTGARTDTQYF	TGCGCCAGCAGCCCGGGGACAGGGGCCCGCACAGATACGCAGTATTTT
.	.	TRBJ1-4	TRBV7-2	CASSSPPGVKLFF	TGTGCCAGCAGCTCCCCCCCAGGGGTAAAACTGTTTTTT
.	.	TRBJ2-7	TRBV28	CASSLGTAGEQYF	TGTGCCAGCAGTCTAGGGACAGCGGGCGAGCAGTACTTC
.	TRBD2	TRBJ2-7	TRBV19	CASSMTGGSVYEQYF	TGTGCCAGTAGTATGACGGGAGGGTCCGTCTACGAGCAGTACTTC
.	.	TRBJ1-2	TRBV6-5	CASKEGSGYTF	TGTGCCAGCAAGGAGGGCAGTGGCTACACCTTC
.	TRBD1	TRBJ2-3	TRBV6-5	CASTRTGGADTQYF	TGTGCCAGCACAAGGACAGGGGGCGCAGATACGCAGTATTTT
.	TRBD2	TRBJ2-7	TRBV25-1	CASTGGGGLYEQYF	TGTGCCAGCACTGGCGGGGGGGGCCTCTACGAGCAGTACTTC
.	TRBD1	TRBJ2-7	TRBV19	CASSPGQGSEQYF	TGTGCCAGTAGTCCGGGACAGGGTTCCGAGCAGTACTTC
.	.	TRBJ2-7	TRBV28	CASTPAQQGRNYEQYF	TGTGCCAGCACCCCCGCCCAGCAGGGGAGAAACTACGAGCAGTACTTC
.	.	TRBJ2-2	TRBV27	CASRPGQGLEASGELFF	TGTGCCAGCAGACCGGGACAGGGACTAGAGGCATCCGGGGAGCTGTTTTTT
.	.	TRBJ1-2	TRBV2	CASSVQGFSYGYTF	TGTGCCAGCAGTGTTCAGGGGTTCAGCTATGGCTACACCTTC
.	TRBD2	TRBJ2-7	TRBV5-4	CASSPRGSGRVDEQYF	TGTGCCAGCAGCCCACGGGGAAGCGGGAGGGTCGACGAGCAGTACTTC
.	.	TRBJ1-6	TRBV18	CASSREVGNSPLHF	TGTGCCAGCTCACGGGAGGTGGGTAATTCACCCCTCCACTTT
.	.	TRBJ1-1	TRBV4-1	CASSQEWRMNTEAFF	TGCGCCAGCAGCCAAGAATGGCGGATGAACACTGAAGCTTTCTTT
.	.	TRBJ2-5	TRBV25-1	CASRGRKETQYF	TGTGCCAGCAGGGGCCGGAAAGAGACCCAGTACTTC
.	.	TRBJ1-5	TRBV23-1	CASSLGGWLNQPQHF	TGCGCCAGCAGTCTGGGGGGTTGGTTAAATCAGCCCCAGCATTTT